Listed below are T cell receptor beta chains from one sample, sequenced in a study of lymphopenia after photon versus proton radiotherapy. The method was immunoSEQ multiplex PCR; TCRdb's version includes in-frame clones alone and lacks a portion of them. The sample has over 25,000 clones, 85% to 90% seen once. Material: peripheral blood, obtained from a patient treated with photon-based radiotherapy. These receptors were obtained from a woman in her forties or fifties with pancreatic cancer. Each CDR3 is given with its conserved first and last residue. A D gene is named only where the DNA matches it firmly. Not every row has a clone size; where given, it reads once, few, many or a size class.

D: -; size: -; V: TRBV28; J: TRBJ1-5; DNA: TGTGCCAGCAAACGAAACATAGATCAGCCCCAGCATTTT; CDR3: CASKRNIDQPQHF
D: -; size: -; V: TRBV6-4; J: TRBJ2-2; DNA: TGTGCCAGCAGTGACAGGGAGAGCGGGGAGCTGTTTTTT; CDR3: CASSDRESGELFF
D: TRBD1; size: -; V: TRBV7-2; J: TRBJ1-2; DNA: TGTGCCAGCAGCTTAGAAAGCAGGGGGCCGGGTGGCTACACCTTC; CDR3: CASSLESRGPGGYTF
D: -; size: -; V: TRBV28; J: TRBJ2-2; DNA: TGTGCCAGCAGACTTGTTGGGGAGCTGTTTTTT; CDR3: CASRLVGELFF
D: TRBD2; size: -; V: TRBV5-1; J: TRBJ2-1; DNA: TGCGCCAGCAGCCCGGGACTAGCGGGAGGAGGGAATGAGCAGTTCTTC; CDR3: CASSPGLAGGGNEQFF
D: TRBD2; size: -; V: TRBV5-4; J: TRBJ2-7; DNA: TGTGCCAGCAGCCCCCGTGGGACTAGCGGATCCTACGAGCAGTACTTC; CDR3: CASSPRGTSGSYEQYF
D: -; size: -; V: TRBV7-6; J: TRBJ2-7; DNA: TGTGCCAGCAGCTCCTCAGCTAGCCGCTCCTACGAGCAGTACTTC; CDR3: CASSSSASRSYEQYF
D: -; size: -; V: TRBV10-2; J: TRBJ2-3; DNA: TGCGCCAGCAGTGAGGGGGGAGGTACAGATACGCAGTATTTT; CDR3: CASSEGGGTDTQYF
D: TRBD2; size: -; V: TRBV27; J: TRBJ2-2; DNA: TGTGCCAGCAGTTTAAGAAGCGGGAGGTTGACTCCCGGGGAGCTGTTTTTT; CDR3: CASSLRSGRLTPGELFF
D: TRBD1; size: -; V: TRBV27; J: TRBJ2-2; DNA: TGTGCCAGCAGCCCACGGACAGGGACTACCGGGGAGCTGTTTTTT; CDR3: CASSPRTGTTGELFF
D: -; size: -; V: TRBV11-3; J: TRBJ1-3; DNA: TGTGCCAGCAGCCACGGGACCCCGGCGTCTGGAAACACCATATATTTT; CDR3: CASSHGTPASGNTIYF
D: -; size: -; V: TRBV7-2; J: TRBJ1-1; DNA: TGTGCCAGCAGCCAGGGACACGCCAACACTGAAGCTTTCTTT; CDR3: CASSQGHANTEAFF
D: -; size: -; V: TRBV18; J: TRBJ2-5; DNA: TGTGCCAGCTCACCAAGGCCAAATGCTATTCAAGAGACCCAGTACTTC; CDR3: CASSPRPNAIQETQYF
D: -; size: few; V: TRBV19; J: TRBJ1-2; DNA: TGTGCCAGTAGTACCGCCTTTGGGGGCTACACCTTC; CDR3: CASSTAFGGYTF
D: -; size: -; V: TRBV14; J: TRBJ2-5; DNA: TGTGCCAGCAGCCAAGTTAAATTCTGGGAGACCCAGTACTTC; CDR3: CASSQVKFWETQYF
D: -; size: -; V: TRBV6-5; J: TRBJ1-1; DNA: TGTGCCAGCAGTGAGGTGAGGAACACTGAAGCTTTCTTT; CDR3: CASSEVRNTEAFF
D: -; size: -; V: TRBV5-1; J: TRBJ2-2; DNA: TGCGCCAGCAGCCCGCGACAGAACACCGGGGAGCTGTTTTTT; CDR3: CASSPRQNTGELFF
D: -; size: -; V: TRBV19; J: TRBJ1-4; DNA: TGTGCCAGTAGTTCACCGAGGGGGAACAATGAAAAACTGTTTTTT; CDR3: CASSSPRGNNEKLFF
D: TRBD2; size: -; V: TRBV5-8; J: TRBJ2-1; DNA: TGTGCCAGCATCCCTAGCGGGAGCTCCTACAATGAGCAGTTCTTC; CDR3: CASIPSGSSYNEQFF
D: -; size: -; V: TRBV19; J: TRBJ1-1; DNA: TGTGCCAGTAGTATAGGGCCGGGGGCTGAAGCTTTCTTT; CDR3: CASSIGPGAEAFF
D: -; size: -; V: TRBV5-1; J: TRBJ2-7; DNA: TGCGCCAGCAGCTTGGAGGGACGCGAGCAGTACTTC; CDR3: CASSLEGREQYF
D: TRBD1; size: once; V: TRBV6-5; J: TRBJ1-2; DNA: TGTGCCAGCAGTTCACAGGGGAACTATGGCTACACCTTC; CDR3: CASSSQGNYGYTF
D: -; size: -; V: TRBV19; J: TRBJ2-1; DNA: TGTGCCAGTAGCCCTAGCTCCGGGGGAGGCCTCTACAATGAGCAGTTCTTC; CDR3: CASSPSSGGGLYNEQFF
D: -; size: -; V: TRBV6-5; J: TRBJ1-5; DNA: TGTGCCAGCAAGAGGGGCTATCCGGGCAATCAGCCCCAGCATTTT; CDR3: CASKRGYPGNQPQHF
D: TRBD2; size: once; V: TRBV18; J: TRBJ2-1; DNA: TGTGCCAGCTCACCAATTAGGGAGGGTTATGAGCAGTTCTTC; CDR3: CASSPIREGYEQFF
D: -; size: once; V: TRBV25-1; J: TRBJ2-7; DNA: TGTGCCAGCAGTGGGTTATACGAGCAGTACTTC; CDR3: CASSGLYEQYF
D: -; size: -; V: TRBV7-3; J: TRBJ2-2; DNA: TGTGCCAGCAAAAATAGCGGAGGTGGGACCGGGGAGCTGTTTTTT; CDR3: CASKNSGGGTGELFF
D: TRBD2; size: -; V: TRBV6-1; J: TRBJ2-3; DNA: TGTGCCAGCAGTGGACTAGCGGGAGGGGCAGATACGCAGTATTTT; CDR3: CASSGLAGGADTQYF
D: -; size: -; V: TRBV28; J: TRBJ2-1; DNA: TGTGCCAGCAGCCCCAGCGGGCCCTCCTACAATGAGCAGTTCTTC; CDR3: CASSPSGPSYNEQFF
D: TRBD2; size: -; V: TRBV6-4; J: TRBJ2-1; DNA: TGTGCCAGCAGTGAGGAACTAGCGGGAGGGCTAAATGAGCAGTTCTTC; CDR3: CASSEELAGGLNEQFF
D: -; size: -; V: TRBV20-1; J: TRBJ2-3; DNA: TGCAGTGTACCCCCTTTGGATACGCAGTATTTT; CDR3: CSVPPLDTQYF
D: -; size: -; V: TRBV9; J: TRBJ1-5; DNA: TGTGCCAGCAGCGTAGGAGACAATCAGCCCCAGCATTTT; CDR3: CASSVGDNQPQHF
D: -; size: -; V: TRBV7-9; J: TRBJ2-2; DNA: TGTGCCAGCAGGCCCCCGGGTAGCTTGGTAACCGGGGAGCTGTTTTTT; CDR3: CASRPPGSLVTGELFF
D: -; size: -; V: TRBV14; J: TRBJ2-1; DNA: TGTGCCAGCAGCCAACCTTACCGGGGGCTTTACGGTGAGCAGTTCTTC; CDR3: CASSQPYRGLYGEQFF
D: TRBD1; size: -; V: TRBV4-1; J: TRBJ2-7; DNA: TGCGCCAGCAGCCAAGACGGGACAGTGAAAGCCTACGAGCAGTACTTC; CDR3: CASSQDGTVKAYEQYF
D: -; size: -; V: TRBV10-3; J: TRBJ1-3; DNA: TGTGCCATCAGTGAAGGGGGGAAAATTACTGGAAACACCATATATTTT; CDR3: CAISEGGKITGNTIYF
D: -; size: once; V: TRBV19; J: TRBJ2-7; DNA: TGTGCCAGTAGTATTGGTCAGAGTTTCTACGAGCAGTACTTC; CDR3: CASSIGQSFYEQYF
D: -; size: -; V: TRBV4-1; J: TRBJ2-3; DNA: TGCGCCAGCAGCCCCTACAGTGCCGATACGCAGTATTTT; CDR3: CASSPYSADTQYF
D: -; size: -; V: TRBV6-5; J: TRBJ2-7; DNA: TGTGCCAGCAGAGAGGAGTGGGCTTACGAGCAGTACTTC; CDR3: CASREEWAYEQYF
D: -; size: -; V: TRBV6-1; J: TRBJ1-1; DNA: TGTGCCAGCAGTGAGAGTTGGGCGAACACTGAAGCTTTCTTT; CDR3: CASSESWANTEAFF
D: -; size: few; V: TRBV7-6; J: TRBJ2-2; DNA: TGTGCCAGCAGCTTAAGACAGAGCCACACCGGGGAGCTGTTTTTT; CDR3: CASSLRQSHTGELFF
D: TRBD1; size: -; V: TRBV7-8; J: TRBJ1-1; DNA: TGTGCCAGCAGCTCGTCCCGGGACAGCATGAACACTGAAGCTTTCTTT; CDR3: CASSSSRDSMNTEAFF
D: -; size: -; V: TRBV6-5; J: TRBJ1-5; DNA: TGTGCCAGCACCCACTCAGGGGATAGCAATCAGCCCCAGCATTTT; CDR3: CASTHSGDSNQPQHF
D: -; size: -; V: TRBV6-5; J: TRBJ1-2; DNA: TGTGCCAGCAGCTCCCCGGGGGGGGGCCATGTTGGCTACACCTTC; CDR3: CASSSPGGGHVGYTF
D: -; size: -; V: TRBV28; J: TRBJ2-2; DNA: TGTGCCAGCAGTTTATTGGGCCTCGGGGAGCTGTTTTTT; CDR3: CASSLLGLGELFF
D: TRBD1; size: -; V: TRBV27; J: TRBJ1-1; DNA: TGTGCCAGCAGTCCGTTAGACAGGGAGTACACTGAAGCTTTCTTT; CDR3: CASSPLDREYTEAFF
D: -; size: -; V: TRBV6-6; J: TRBJ2-7; DNA: TGTGCCAGCAGTTCGCAGGGGTTCGCCGAGCAGTACTTC; CDR3: CASSSQGFAEQYF
D: TRBD2; size: -; V: TRBV2; J: TRBJ2-1; DNA: TGTGCCAGCAGTACCGGGACTAGCGCCTACAATGAGCAGTTCTTC; CDR3: CASSTGTSAYNEQFF
D: TRBD1; size: once; V: TRBV5-1; J: TRBJ2-7; DNA: TGCGCCAGCAACTTAGGGACAGGGAACTACGAGCAGTACTTC; CDR3: CASNLGTGNYEQYF
D: -; size: -; V: TRBV7-9; J: TRBJ2-5; DNA: TGTGCCAGCAGCGAAGGTCGGGGCCGGGTCCAAGAGACCCAGTACTTC; CDR3: CASSEGRGRVQETQYF
D: -; size: -; V: TRBV7-2; J: TRBJ2-7; DNA: TGTGCCAGCAGCTTTATTAATCGAGGGAACCACGAGCAGTACTTC; CDR3: CASSFINRGNHEQYF
D: TRBD1; size: -; V: TRBV15; J: TRBJ1-2; DNA: TGTGCCACCAGCAGAGATGGACAGGGGTTTGGCTACACCTTC; CDR3: CATSRDGQGFGYTF
D: -; size: once; V: TRBV6-5; J: TRBJ2-5; DNA: TGTGCCAGCAGTTACGTCGGGGGCCGGGAGACCCAGTACTTC; CDR3: CASSYVGGRETQYF
D: -; size: -; V: TRBV11-2; J: TRBJ1-4; DNA: TGTGCCAGCAGCTTAGGAAGGGGCAGGGATCAGGAAAAACTGTTTTTT; CDR3: CASSLGRGRDQEKLFF
D: -; size: -; V: TRBV7-2; J: TRBJ2-1; DNA: TGTGCCAGCAGCTTAGTGGGTTCAGGGGTATCACGGAATGAGCAGTTCTTC; CDR3: CASSLVGSGVSRNEQFF
D: TRBD2; size: -; V: TRBV5-5; J: TRBJ2-3; DNA: TGTGCCAGCAGCTTGGAACTAGCGGGAGGGATTAGCACAGATACGCAGTATTTT; CDR3: CASSLELAGGISTDTQYF
D: -; size: once; V: TRBV5-5; J: TRBJ1-5; DNA: TGTGCCAGCAGCCTGGAGTGGTGGAGCAATCAGCCCCAGCATTTT; CDR3: CASSLEWWSNQPQHF
D: -; size: -; V: TRBV27; J: TRBJ1-1; DNA: TGTGCCTCCGAGGACAGCGAAGGAACTGAAGCTTTCTTT; CDR3: CASEDSEGTEAFF